These 17 T cell receptor beta chains originate from one sample sequenced in a study of CXCR3-negative and CXCR3-positive naive CD8 T cells. General study findings and limits: Against CXCR3-negative naive cells, CXCR3-positive naive cells showed more hydrophobic TRB CDR3s.

No cognate antigen is known for these TCRs. The TRB cDNA libraries were prepared by 5' RACE with UMI labels. TCRdb re-called the 5' RACE reads, yielding one record per CDR3 amino acid sequence without DNA. The sample totals 50,000 to 65,000 distinct CDR3 sequences. Sequencing input: naive CXCR3+ CD8+ T cells from blood. Subset indicated: CD45RO-CCR7+CD27+CD95- naive CD8+ T cells expressing CXCR3 (TNR3+). All receptors come from a human donor in good health. Some clones in this sample may be carry-over from other donors' samples.

This chain links TRBV7-9 with TRBJ1-2; TCRdb's assignment of TRBD1 cannot be checked, as there is no DNA. The CDR3 runs 17 residues. Germline assignment: CDR1 SEHNR and CDR2 FQNEAQ (reference sequence). The CDR3: CASSFIQGMVSNYGYTF.

The V and J genes are TRBV5-1 and TRBJ2-5; the D call of TRBD2 rests on TCRdb alone, since no DNA is present to check it. The germline gives CDR1 SGHRS, CDR2 YFSETQ. CDR3 length equals 14 residues. The CDR3 reads CASSLAGARETQYF.

The V call is TRBV23-1, the J call TRBJ2-7; TCRdb gives TRBD1 as the D gene, but with no DNA this cannot be confirmed. TRBV23-1 qualifies as an ORF whose function is uncertain. The CDR3 sequence is 17 residues long. This CDR3 reads CASSQGIRATSSYEQYF.

V gene TRBV29-1 combines with J gene TRBJ2-7; the TCRdb D gene call, TRBD1, has no DNA to confirm it. Germline V gene lookup returns CDR1 SQVTM and CDR2 ANQGSEA. The CDR3 is made up of 12 amino acids. The CDR3 sequence: CSVLTDSYEQYF.

V is TRBV19 and J is TRBJ2-4. The CDR3 runs 12 residues. Germline CDR1 is LNHDA and CDR2 is SQIVND (reference sequence). The CDR3 region is CASSVGKDIQYF.

The rearrangement joins TRBV3-1 to TRBJ2-7; the D call of TRBD1 rests on TCRdb alone, since no DNA is present to check it. The CDR3 runs 15 residues. Germline CDR1 is LGHDT and CDR2 is YNNKEL (reference sequence). The CDR3 is CASSQDATGFYEQYF.

This chain connects TRBV27 to TRBJ2-7; without DNA, the TCRdb call of TRBD1 cannot be checked. From germline, CDR1 is MNHEY and CDR2 SMNVEV (reference sequence). CDR3 length: 12 amino acids. The CDR3 sequence is CASSHGGGEQYF.

The chain couples TRBV4-3 to TRBJ2-5; the TCRdb call, TRBD1, lacks DNA for checking. This CDR3 spans 15 amino acids. Germline assignment: CDR1 LGHNA and CDR2 YSLEER. This chain's CDR3 is CASSQGVFAPETQYF.

This chain joins TRBV5-6 and TRBJ2-1; TCRdb proposes TRBD1, but this gene call is untestable without DNA. Looked up from germline, CDR1 is SGHDT and CDR2 is YYEEEE. The CDR3 totals 14 residues. The CDR3 is CASRGTGNINEQFF.

V usage is TRBV4-3 and J usage is TRBJ1-3; TCRdb selects TRBD1, and the lack of DNA leaves this call unchecked. The CDR3 has 16 residues. In germline, CDR1 is LGHNA, CDR2 YSLEER. The CDR3: CASSQGTGSSGNTIYF.

This chain connects TRBV7-9 to TRBJ1-1; TCRdb returns TRBD1, unconfirmable since there is no DNA. CDR1 and CDR2 (germline): SEHNR, FQNEAQ (reference sequence). The CDR3 is 13 amino acids. This CDR3 is CAGDDRLGTEAFF.

J is TRBJ1-3 and V is TRBV29-1. The CDR3 is 15 residues long. Germline-derived CDR1 and CDR2 are SQVTM and ANQGSEA. CDR3 sequence reads: CSATEPTSLGNTIYF.

This chain uses TRBV27 with TRBJ2-1; absent DNA, TCRdb's TRBD2 call cannot be checked. Germline CDR1 reads MNHEY; CDR2 reads SMNVEV (reference sequence). CDR3 length: 13 amino acids. The chain's CDR3 is CASSQTAYNEQFF.

This CDR3 is CASSVQDRGYKEQFF. The V and J genes are TRBV9 and TRBJ2-1; TCRdb indicates TRBD1, and absent DNA this call remains unverified. Per the germline V gene, CDR1 is SGDLS and CDR2 is YYNGEE. This CDR3 region has 15 residues.

The chain combines TRBV5-6 with TRBJ1-1; TCRdb lists TRBD1, though no DNA is available to test this call. Germline CDR1 is SGHDT and CDR2 is YYEEEE. This CDR3 spans 12 amino acids. This chain's CDR3 is CASTSGGTEAFF. The full variable domain, its missing parts supplied by reference TRBV5-6 and TRBJ1-1, is DAGVTQSPTHLIKTRGQQVTLRCSPKSGHDTVSWYQQALGQGPQFIFQYYEEEERQRGNFPDRFSGHQFPNYSSELNVNALLLGDSALYLCASTSGGTEAFFGQGTRLTVV.

The chain uses TRBV14 and TRBJ2-1; TCRdb's D gene call, TRBD1, goes unchecked for lack of DNA. The germline V gene has CDR1 SGHDN and CDR2 FVKESK. The CDR3 has 11 residues. CDR3 protein: CASRRGYEQFF.

The rearrangement links TRBV4-2 to TRBJ1-1; absent DNA, TCRdb's TRBD1 call cannot be checked. The CDR3 extends over 15 amino acids. Germline CDR1 and CDR2: LGHNA and YNFKEQ. The CDR3 reads CASSQEGVLNTEAFF.